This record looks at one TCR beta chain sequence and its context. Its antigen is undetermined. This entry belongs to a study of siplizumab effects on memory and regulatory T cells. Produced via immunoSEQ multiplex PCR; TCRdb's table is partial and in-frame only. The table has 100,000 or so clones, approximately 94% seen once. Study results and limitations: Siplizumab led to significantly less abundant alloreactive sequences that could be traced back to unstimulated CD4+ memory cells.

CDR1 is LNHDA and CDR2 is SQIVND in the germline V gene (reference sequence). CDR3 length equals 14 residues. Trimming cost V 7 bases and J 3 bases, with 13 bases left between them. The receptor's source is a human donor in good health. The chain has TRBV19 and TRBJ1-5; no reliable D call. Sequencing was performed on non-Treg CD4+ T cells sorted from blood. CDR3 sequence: CASNRANLNQPQHF. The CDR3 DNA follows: TGTGCCAGTAATCGGGCAAACCTCAATCAGCCCCAGCATTTT.